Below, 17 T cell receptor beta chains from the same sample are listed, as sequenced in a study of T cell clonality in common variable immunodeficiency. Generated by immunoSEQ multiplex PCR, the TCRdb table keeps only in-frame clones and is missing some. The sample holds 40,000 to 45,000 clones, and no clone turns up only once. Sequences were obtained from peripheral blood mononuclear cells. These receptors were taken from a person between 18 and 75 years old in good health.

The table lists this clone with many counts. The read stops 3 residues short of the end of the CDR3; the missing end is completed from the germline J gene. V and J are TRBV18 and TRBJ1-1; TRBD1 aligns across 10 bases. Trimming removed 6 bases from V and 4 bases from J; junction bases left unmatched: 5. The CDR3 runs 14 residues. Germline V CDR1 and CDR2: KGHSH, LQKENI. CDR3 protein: CASSLDRGSTEAFF. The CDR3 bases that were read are TGTGCCAGCTCGCTGGACAGGGGGAGCACTGAA.

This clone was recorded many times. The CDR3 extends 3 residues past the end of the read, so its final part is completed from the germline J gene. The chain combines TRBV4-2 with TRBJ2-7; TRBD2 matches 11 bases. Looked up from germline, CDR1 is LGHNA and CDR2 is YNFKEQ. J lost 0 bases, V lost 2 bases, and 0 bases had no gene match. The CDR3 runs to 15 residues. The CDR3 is CASSQTSGSSYEQYF. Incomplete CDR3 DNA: TGTGCCAGCAGCCAAACTAGCGGGAGCTCCTACGAG.

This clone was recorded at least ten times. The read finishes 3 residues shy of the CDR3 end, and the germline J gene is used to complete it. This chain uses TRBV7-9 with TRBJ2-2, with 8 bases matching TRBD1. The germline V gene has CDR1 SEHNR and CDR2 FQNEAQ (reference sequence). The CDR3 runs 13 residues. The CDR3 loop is CASSLTTGDELFF. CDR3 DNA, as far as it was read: TGTGCCAGCAGCTTAACGACAGGGGATGAG.

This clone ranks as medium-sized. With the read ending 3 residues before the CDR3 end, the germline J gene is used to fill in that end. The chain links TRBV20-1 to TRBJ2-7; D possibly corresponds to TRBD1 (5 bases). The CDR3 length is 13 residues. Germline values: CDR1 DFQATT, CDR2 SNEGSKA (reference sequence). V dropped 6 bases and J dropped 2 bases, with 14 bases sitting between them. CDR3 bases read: TGCAGTGCCCTGGGGCGGACCGCCTACGAG. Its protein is CSALGRTAYE. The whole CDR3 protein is CSALGRTAYEQYF.

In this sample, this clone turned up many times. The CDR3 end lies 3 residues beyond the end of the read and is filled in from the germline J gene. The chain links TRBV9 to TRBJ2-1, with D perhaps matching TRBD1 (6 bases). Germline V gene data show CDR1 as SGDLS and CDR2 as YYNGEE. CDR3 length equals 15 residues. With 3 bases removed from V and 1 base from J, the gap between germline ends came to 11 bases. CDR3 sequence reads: CASSAMDSSYNEQFF. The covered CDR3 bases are TGTGCCAGCAGCGCGATGGACAGTTCCTACAATGAG. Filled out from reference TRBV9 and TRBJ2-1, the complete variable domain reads DSGVTQTPKHLITATGQRVTLRCSPRSGDLSVYWYQQSLDQGLQFLIQYYNGEERAKGNILERFSAQQFPDLHSELNLSSLELGDSALYFCASSAMDSSYNEQFFGPGTRLTVL.

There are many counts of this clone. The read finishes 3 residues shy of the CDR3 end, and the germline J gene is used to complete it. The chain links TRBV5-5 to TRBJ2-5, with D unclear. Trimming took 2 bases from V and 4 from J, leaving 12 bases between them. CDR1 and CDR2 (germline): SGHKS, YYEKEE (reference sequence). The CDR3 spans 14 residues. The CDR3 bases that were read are TGTGCCAGCAGCTTTTCTGGAGCGAGAGAGACC. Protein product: CASSFSGARET. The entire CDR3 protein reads CASSFSGARETQYF.

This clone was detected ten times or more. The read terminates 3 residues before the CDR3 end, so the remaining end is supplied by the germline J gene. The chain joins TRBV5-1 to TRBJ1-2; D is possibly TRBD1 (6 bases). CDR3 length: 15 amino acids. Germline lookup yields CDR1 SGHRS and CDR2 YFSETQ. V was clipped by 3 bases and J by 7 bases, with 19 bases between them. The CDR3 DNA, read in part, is TGCGCCAGCAGCTGGACCGCTAGAGGGGGAAGTGGC. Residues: CASSWTARGGSG. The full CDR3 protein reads CASSWTARGGSGYTF.

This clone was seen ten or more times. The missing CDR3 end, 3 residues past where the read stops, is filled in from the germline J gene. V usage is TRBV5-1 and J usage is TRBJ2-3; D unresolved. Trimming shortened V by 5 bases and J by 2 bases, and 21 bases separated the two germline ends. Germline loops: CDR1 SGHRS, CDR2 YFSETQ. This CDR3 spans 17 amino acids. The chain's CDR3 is CASRGKVGVSNTDTQYF. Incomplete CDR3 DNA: TGCGCCAGCAGGGGTAAGGTGGGCGTGTCGAACACAGATACG.

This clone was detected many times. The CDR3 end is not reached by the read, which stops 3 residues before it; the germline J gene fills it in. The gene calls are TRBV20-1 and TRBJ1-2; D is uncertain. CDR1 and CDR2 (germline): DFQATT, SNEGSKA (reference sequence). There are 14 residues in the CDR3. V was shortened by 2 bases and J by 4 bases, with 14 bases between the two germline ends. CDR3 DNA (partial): TGCAGTGCTAGACTCTCCGGGTCCGGCTATGGC. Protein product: CSARLSGSGYG. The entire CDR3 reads CSARLSGSGYGYTF.

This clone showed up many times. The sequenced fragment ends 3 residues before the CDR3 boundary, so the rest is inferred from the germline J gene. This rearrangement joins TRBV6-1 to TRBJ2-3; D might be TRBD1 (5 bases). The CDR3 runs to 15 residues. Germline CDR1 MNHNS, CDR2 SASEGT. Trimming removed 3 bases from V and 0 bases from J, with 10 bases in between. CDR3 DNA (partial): TGTGCCAGCAGTGACAGGGCAACTAGCACAGATACG. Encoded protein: CASSDRATSTDT. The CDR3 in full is CASSDRATSTDTQYF.

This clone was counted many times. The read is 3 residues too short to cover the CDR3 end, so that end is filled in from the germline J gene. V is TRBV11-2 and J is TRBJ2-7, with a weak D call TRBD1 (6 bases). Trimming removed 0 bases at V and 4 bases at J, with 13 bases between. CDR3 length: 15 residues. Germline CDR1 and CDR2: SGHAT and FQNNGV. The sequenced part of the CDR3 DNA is TGTGCCAGCAGCTTAGATAGCAGGGGTTTATACGAG. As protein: CASSLDSRGLYE. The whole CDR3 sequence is CASSLDSRGLYEQYF.

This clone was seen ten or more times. Partial CDR3 DNA: TGTGCCAGTAGTATATACAGCGGGGAAGAGACC. Translated, it gives CASSIYSGEET. In full, the CDR3 is CASSIYSGEETQYF. The chain combines TRBV19 with TRBJ2-5; 7 nucleotides match TRBD2. The CDR3 end is not reached by the read, which stops 3 residues before it; the germline J gene fills it in. Germline lookup yields CDR1 LNHDA and CDR2 SQIVND (reference sequence). The CDR3 covers 14 residues. Trimming removed 2 bases from V and 3 bases from J; junction bases left unmatched: 3.

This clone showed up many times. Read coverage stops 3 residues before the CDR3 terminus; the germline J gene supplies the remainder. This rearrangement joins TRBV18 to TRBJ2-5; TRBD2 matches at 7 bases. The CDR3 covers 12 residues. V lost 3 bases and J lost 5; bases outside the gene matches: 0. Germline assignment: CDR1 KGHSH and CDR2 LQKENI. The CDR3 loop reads CASSPGGETQYF. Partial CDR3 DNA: TGTGCCAGCTCACCGGGGGGGGAGACC.

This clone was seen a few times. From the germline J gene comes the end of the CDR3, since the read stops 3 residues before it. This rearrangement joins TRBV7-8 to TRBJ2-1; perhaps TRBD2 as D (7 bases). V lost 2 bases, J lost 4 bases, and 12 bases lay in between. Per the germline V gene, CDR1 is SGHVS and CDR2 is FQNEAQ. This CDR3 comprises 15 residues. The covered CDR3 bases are TGTGCCAGCAGCTTATCGGGGGGCTCTTACAATGAG. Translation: CASSLSGGSYNE. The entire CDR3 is CASSLSGGSYNEQFF.

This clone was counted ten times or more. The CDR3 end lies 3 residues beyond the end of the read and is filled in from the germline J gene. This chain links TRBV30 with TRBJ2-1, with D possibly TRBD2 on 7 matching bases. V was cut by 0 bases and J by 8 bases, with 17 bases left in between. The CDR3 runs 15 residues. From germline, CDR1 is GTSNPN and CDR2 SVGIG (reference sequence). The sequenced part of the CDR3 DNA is TGTGCCTGGAGTGTAAAGGGGGGCGGGGGAGATGAG. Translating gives CAWSVKGGGGDE. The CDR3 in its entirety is CAWSVKGGGGDEQFF.

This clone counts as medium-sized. The CDR3 loop reads CASSSSGSSSEQFF. The CDR3 bases that were read are TGTGCCAGCAGCTCTAGCGGGAGTAGCAGTGAG. The gene calls are TRBV7-3 and TRBJ2-1; TRBD2 matches 10 bases. The read comes to an end 3 residues before the CDR3 does, leaving the germline J gene to fill in the end. The length of the CDR3 is 14 residues. CDR1 is SGHTA, CDR2 FQGTGA, per germline. V dropped 4 bases and J dropped 9; count of bases not matched to a gene: 6.

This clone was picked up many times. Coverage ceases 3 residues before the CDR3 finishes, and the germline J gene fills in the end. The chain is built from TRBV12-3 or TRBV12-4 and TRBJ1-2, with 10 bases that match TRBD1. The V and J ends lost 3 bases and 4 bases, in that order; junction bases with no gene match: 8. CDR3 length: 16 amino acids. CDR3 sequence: CASSFPETGGTYGYTF. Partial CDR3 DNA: TGTGCCAGCAGTTTCCCCGAGACAGGGGGCACCTATGGC.